The subject of this entry is one TCR beta chain. Other DNA sequences in the sample encode the same CDR3. CD45RO-negative, CCR7-selected cells formed the naive CD8 fraction, which excluded terminally differentiated effector memory CD45RA+ cells. The sample comes from a study of shared clonotypes between healthy human individuals. Study background: Three CD4 naive, three CD4 memory, two CD8 naive and one CD8 memory plate were used per donor.

The V gene end was trimmed by 6 bases and the J gene end by 5 bases; junction bases not matched to a gene: 5. Germline CDR1 and CDR2: MDHEN and SYDVKM. The CDR3 length is 14 residues. Data came from immunoSEQ multiplex PCR; TCRdb stores just in-frame clones and leaves some out. Here the sample spans 2 million or so clones, about 95% being singletons. V is TRBV28 and J is TRBJ2-2; 8 bases align to TRBD1. Sequencing was done on a sample of naive CD8+ T cells sorted from blood. This TCR came from a man aged 18 to 30 in good health. The CDR3 region is CASSLTGETGELFF. As DNA, the CDR3 is TGTGCCAGCAGCTTGACAGGGGAAACCGGGGAGCTGTTTTTT. The full variable domain, completed using reference TRBV28 and TRBJ2-2, is DVKVTQSSRYLVKRTGEKVFLECVQDMDHENMFWYRQDPGLGLRLIYFSYDVKMKEKGDIPEGYSVSREKKERFSLILESASTNQTSMYLCASSLTGETGELFFGEGSRLTVL.